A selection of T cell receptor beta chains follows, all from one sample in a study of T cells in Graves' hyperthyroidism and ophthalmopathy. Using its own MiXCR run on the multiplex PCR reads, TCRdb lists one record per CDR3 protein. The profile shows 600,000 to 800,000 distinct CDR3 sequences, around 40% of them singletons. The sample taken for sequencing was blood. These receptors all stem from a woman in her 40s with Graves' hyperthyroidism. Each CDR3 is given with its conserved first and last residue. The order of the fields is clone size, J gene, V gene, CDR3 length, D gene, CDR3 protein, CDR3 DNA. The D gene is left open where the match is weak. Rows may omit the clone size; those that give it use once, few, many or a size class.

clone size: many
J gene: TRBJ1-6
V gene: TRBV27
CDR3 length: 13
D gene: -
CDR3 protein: CASSRSTASPLHF
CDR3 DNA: TGTGCCAGCAGTCGGTCGACGGCTTCACCCCTCCACTTT

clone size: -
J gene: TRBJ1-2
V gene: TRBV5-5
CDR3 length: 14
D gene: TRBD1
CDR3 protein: CASSSIQGAGGYTF
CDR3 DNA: TGTGCCAGCAGCTCGATACAGGGGGCCGGGGGCTACACCTTC

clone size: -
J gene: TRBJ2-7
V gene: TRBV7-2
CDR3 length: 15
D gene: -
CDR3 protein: CASSGGSRGSYEQYF
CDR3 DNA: TGTGCCAGCAGCGGGGGGTCCAGGGGTTCTTACGAGCAGTACTTC

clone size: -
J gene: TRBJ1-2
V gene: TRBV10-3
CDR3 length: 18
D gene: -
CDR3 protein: CAISAPGRRGSTDYGYTF
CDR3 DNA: TGTGCCATCAGTGCCCCAGGGCGCAGGGGCAGCACGGACTATGGCTACACCTTC

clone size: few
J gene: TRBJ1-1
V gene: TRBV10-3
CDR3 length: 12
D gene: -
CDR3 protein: CATSRANTEAFF
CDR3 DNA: TGTGCCACCTCACGAGCGAACACTGAAGCTTTCTTT

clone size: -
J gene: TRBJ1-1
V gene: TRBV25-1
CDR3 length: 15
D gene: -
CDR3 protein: CASLSVSAGHTEAFF
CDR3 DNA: TGTGCCAGCTTATCGGTCTCCGCAGGGCACACTGAAGCTTTCTTT

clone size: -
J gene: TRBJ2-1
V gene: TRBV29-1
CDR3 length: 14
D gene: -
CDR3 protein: CSVDDRWGSNEQFF
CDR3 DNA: TGCAGCGTCGACGACAGGTGGGGTAGCAATGAGCAGTTCTTC

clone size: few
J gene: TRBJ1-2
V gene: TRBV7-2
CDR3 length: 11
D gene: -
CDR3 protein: CASGREYGYTF
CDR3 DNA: TGTGCCAGCGGAAGGGAGTACGGCTACACCTTC

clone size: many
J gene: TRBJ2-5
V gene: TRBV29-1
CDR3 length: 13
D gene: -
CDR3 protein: CSVQLGPQETQYF
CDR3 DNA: TGCAGCGTTCAACTAGGACCCCAAGAGACCCAGTACTTC

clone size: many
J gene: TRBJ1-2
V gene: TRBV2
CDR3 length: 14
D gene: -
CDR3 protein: CASSKGGVFDGYTF
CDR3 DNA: TGTGCCAGCAGTAAGGGCGGAGTATTCGATGGCTACACCTTC

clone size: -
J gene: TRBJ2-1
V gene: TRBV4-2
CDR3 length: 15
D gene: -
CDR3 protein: CASSQGARSYNEQFF
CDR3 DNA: TGTGCCAGCAGCCAGGGGGCTCGGTCCTACAATGAGCAGTTCTTC

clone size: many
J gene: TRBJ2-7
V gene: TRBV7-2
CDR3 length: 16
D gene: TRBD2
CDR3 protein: CASSSLGVAGFYEQYF
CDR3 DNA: TGTGCCAGCAGCTCCCTAGGGGTAGCGGGGTTCTACGAGCAGTACTTC

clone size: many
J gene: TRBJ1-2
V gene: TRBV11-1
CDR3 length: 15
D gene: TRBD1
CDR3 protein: CASSRDRKATGGYTF
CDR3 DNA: TGTGCCAGCAGCCGGGACAGGAAAGCGACGGGTGGCTACACCTTC

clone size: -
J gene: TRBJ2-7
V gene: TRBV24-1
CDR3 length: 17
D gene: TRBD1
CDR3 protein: CATSDPKGTEAGYEQYF
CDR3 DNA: TGTGCCACCAGTGACCCTAAGGGGACAGAAGCAGGATACGAGCAGTACTTC

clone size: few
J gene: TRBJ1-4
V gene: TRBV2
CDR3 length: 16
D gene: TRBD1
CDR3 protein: CASSPSAARGTEKLFF
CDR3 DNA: TGTGCCAGCAGTCCTAGCGCAGCCAGGGGGACTGAAAAACTGTTTTTT

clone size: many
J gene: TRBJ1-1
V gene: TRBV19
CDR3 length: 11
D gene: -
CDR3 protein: CASSKNTEAFF
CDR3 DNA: TGTGCCAGCAGCAAGAACACTGAAGCTTTCTTT

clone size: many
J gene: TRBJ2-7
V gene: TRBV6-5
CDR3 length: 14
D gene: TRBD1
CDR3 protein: CASSRLGQTYEQYF
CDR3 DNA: TGTGCCAGCAGCCGCCTGGGACAGACCTACGAGCAGTACTTC

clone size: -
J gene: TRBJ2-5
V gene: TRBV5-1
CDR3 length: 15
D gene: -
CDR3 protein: CASSEQGGSEETQYF
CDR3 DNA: TGCGCCAGCAGCGAACAAGGGGGGTCCGAAGAGACCCAGTACTTC